Described below is a single TCR beta chain sequence and its context. This sample is part of a study of blood T cell repertoires in COVID-19. Study as a whole: Samples came from the United States, Italy and Spain, spanning acute and convalescent COVID-19. The analysed material was cDNA or gDNA that came from T cells, B-cell-depleted T cells, or PBMCs.

Looked up from germline, CDR1 is MNHEY and CDR2 is SVGAGI. The CDR3 has 12 residues. V lost 7 bases, J lost 4 bases, and 10 bases lay in between. Original processing notes: By means of reference gene primer amplification, nucleated cell counts were estimated. The data were produced by immunoSEQ multiplex PCR, yet TCRdb's version contains in-frame clones alone and is incomplete. V and J calls and clone size are as listed in that table; D and trimming were resolved from the DNA. The repertoire holds around 80,000 clones, with 65% to 85% as singletons. The sample consisted of peripheral blood. The rearrangement uses TRBV6-5 and TRBJ1-1, with D tentatively TRBD1 (5 bases). The sequence was obtained from a woman aged 80 or older with acute or convalescent COVID-19. The CDR3 here is CASTTGGTEAFF. The CDR3 DNA follows: TGTGCCAGCACTACCGGGGGCACTGAAGCTTTCTTT.